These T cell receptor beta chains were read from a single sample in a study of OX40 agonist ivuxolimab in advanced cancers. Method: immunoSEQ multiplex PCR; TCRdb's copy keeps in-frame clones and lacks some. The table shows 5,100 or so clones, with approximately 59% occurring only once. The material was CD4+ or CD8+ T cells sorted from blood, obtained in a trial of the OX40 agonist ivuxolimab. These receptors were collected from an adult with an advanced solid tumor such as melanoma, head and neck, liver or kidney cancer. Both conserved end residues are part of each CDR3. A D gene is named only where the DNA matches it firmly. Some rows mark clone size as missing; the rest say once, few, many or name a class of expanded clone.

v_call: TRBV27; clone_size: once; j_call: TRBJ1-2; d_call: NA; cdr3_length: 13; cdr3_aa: CASSLSRDYGYTF; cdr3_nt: TGTGCCAGCAGTTTATCAAGGGACTATGGCTACACCTTC
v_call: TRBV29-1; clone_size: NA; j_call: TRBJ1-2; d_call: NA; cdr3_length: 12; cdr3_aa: CSVEDPLWGYTF; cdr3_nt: TGCAGCGTTGAAGATCCCCTTTGGGGCTACACCTTC
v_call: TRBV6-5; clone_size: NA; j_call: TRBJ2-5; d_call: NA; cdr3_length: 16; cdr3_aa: CASSYSNSAVGGTQYF; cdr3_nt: TGTGCCAGCAGTTACTCGAATTCCGCTGTTGGAGGGACCCAGTACTTC
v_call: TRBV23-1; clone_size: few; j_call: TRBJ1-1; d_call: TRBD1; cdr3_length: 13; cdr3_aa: CASRRQGNTEAFF; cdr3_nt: TGCGCCAGCAGAAGACAGGGGAACACTGAAGCTTTCTTT
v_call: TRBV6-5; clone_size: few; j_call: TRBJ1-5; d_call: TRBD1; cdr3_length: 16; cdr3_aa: CASSSRQGMNNQPQHF; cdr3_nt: TGTGCCAGCAGTTCCCGACAGGGGATGAACAATCAGCCCCAGCATTTT
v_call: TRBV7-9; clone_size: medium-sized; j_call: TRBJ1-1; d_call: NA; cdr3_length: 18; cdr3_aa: CASSPTLSDGSLRTEAFF; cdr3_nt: TGTGCCAGCAGCCCGACCTTGAGTGACGGCTCGTTACGCACTGAAGCTTTCTTT
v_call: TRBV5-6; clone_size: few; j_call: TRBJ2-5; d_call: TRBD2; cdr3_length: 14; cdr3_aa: CASSLTSGTETQYF; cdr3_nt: TGTGCCAGCAGCTTGACTAGCGGGACTGAGACCCAGTACTTC
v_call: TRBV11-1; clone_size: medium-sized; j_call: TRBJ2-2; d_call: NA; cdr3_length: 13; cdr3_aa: CASRLGNTGELFF; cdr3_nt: TGTGCCAGCAGACTAGGGAACACCGGGGAGCTGTTTTTT
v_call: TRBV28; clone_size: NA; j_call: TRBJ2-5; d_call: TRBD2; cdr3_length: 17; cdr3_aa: CASSLGLAGSFQETQYF; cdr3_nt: TGTGCCAGCAGTTTGGGCCTAGCGGGATCCTTCCAAGAGACCCAGTACTTC
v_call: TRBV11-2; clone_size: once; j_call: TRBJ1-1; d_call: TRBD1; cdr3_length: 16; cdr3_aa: CASSLSGQGARTEAFF; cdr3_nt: TGTGCCAGCAGCTTGTCGGGACAGGGGGCGAGGACTGAAGCTTTCTTT
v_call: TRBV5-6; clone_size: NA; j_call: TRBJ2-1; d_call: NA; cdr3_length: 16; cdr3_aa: CASSPWYGLGNNEQFF; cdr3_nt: TGTGCCAGCAGCCCCTGGTACGGCTTAGGGAACAATGAGCAGTTCTTC
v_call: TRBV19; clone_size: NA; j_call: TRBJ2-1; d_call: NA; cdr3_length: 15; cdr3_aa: CASSTDLNRAQQQFF; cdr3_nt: TGTGCCAGTAGTACGGACCTCAATAGGGCACAACAGCAGTTCTTC
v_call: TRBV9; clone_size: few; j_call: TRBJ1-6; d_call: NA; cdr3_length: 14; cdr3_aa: CASSEKSDWAPLHF; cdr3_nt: TGTGCCAGCAGCGAAAAGTCTGATTGGGCACCCCTCCACTTT
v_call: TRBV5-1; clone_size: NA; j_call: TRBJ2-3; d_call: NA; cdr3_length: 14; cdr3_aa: CASSLRLSTDTQYF; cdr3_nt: TGCGCCAGCAGCTTAAGACTGAGCACAGATACGCAGTATTTT
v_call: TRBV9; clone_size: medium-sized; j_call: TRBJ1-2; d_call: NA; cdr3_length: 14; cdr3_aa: CASSLGTVNYGYTF; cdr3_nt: TGTGCCAGCAGCCTCGGGACGGTCAACTATGGCTACACCTTC
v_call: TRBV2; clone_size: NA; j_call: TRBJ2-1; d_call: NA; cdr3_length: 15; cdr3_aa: CASSDWGASYNEQFF; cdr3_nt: TGTGCCAGCAGTGATTGGGGAGCCTCCTACAATGAGCAGTTCTTC
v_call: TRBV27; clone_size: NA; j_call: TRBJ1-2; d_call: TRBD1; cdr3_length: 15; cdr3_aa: CASSLWSGGGYGYTF; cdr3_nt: TGTGCCAGCAGTTTATGGTCAGGGGGCGGCTATGGCTACACCTTC
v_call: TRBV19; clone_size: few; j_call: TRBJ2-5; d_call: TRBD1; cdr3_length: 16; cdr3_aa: CASSTRFGTGRETQYF; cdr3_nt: TGTGCCAGTAGTACGCGCTTCGGGACAGGGCGAGAGACCCAGTACTTC
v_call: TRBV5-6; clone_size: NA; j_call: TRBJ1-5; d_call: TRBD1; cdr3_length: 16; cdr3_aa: CASQLGQALGNQPQHF; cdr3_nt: TGTGCCAGCCAACTGGGACAGGCTCTTGGCAATCAGCCCCAGCATTTT
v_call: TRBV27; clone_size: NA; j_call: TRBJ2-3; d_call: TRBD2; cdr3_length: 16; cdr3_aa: CASSLSAGVYTDTQYF; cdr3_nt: TGTGCCAGCAGTTTATCGGCGGGAGTGTACACAGATACGCAGTATTTT
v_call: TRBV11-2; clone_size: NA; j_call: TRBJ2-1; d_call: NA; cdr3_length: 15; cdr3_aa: CASSLESGDGSIKIF; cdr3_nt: TGTGCCAGCAGCTTAGAGAGTGGGGACGGGAGTATCAAGATCTTC
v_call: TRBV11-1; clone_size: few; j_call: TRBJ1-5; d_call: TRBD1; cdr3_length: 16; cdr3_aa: CASSSTGWPLNQPQHF; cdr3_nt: TGTGCCAGCAGCTCGACAGGGTGGCCGCTCAATCAGCCCCAGCATTTT
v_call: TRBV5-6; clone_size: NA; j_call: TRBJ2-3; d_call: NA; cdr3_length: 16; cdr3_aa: CASSFLANRGTDTQYF; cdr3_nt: TGTGCCAGCAGCTTTCTTGCGAATCGGGGCACAGATACGCAGTATTTT
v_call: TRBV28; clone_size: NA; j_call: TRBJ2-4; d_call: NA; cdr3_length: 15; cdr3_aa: CASSFLGTGPNIQYF; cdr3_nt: TGTGCCAGCAGTTTCCTCGGAACAGGGCCGAACATTCAGTACTTC
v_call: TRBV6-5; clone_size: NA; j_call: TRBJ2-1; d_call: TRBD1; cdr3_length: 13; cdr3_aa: CASSYGTGFEQFF; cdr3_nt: TGTGCCAGCAGTTACGGGACAGGGTTTGAGCAGTTCTTC
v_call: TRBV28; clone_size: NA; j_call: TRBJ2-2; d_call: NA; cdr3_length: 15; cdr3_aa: CASSLLKSNTGELFF; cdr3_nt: TGTGCCAGCAGTTTATTGAAATCCAACACCGGGGAGCTGTTTTTT
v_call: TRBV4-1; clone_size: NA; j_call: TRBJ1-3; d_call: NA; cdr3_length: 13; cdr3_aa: CASAVSSGNTIYF; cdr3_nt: TGCGCCAGCGCAGTGAGCTCTGGAAACACCATATATTTT
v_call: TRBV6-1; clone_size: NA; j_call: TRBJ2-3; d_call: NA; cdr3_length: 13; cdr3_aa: CASRDGLTDTQYF; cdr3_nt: TGTGCCAGCAGGGACGGCCTCACAGATACGCAGTATTTT
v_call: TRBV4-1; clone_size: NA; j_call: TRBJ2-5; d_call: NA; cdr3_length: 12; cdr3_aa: CASSQDEGEQYF; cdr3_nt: TGCGCCAGCAGCCAAGATGAGGGGGAGCAGTACTTC
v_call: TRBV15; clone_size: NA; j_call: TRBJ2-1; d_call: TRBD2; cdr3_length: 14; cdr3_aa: CATGAGGRYNEQFF; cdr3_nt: TGTGCCACCGGAGCGGGAGGACGGTACAATGAGCAGTTCTTC
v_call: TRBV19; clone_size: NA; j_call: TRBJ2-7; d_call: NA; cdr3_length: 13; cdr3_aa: CASSIALNYEQYF; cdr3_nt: TGTGCCAGTAGTATAGCACTGAACTACGAGCAGTACTTC
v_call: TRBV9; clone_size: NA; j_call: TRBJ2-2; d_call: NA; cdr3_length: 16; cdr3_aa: CASSVAISGNTGELFF; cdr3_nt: TGTGCCAGCAGCGTAGCAATTAGCGGGAACACCGGGGAGCTGTTTTTT
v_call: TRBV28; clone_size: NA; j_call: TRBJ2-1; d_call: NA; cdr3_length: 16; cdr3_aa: CASSLVRDSPYNEQFF; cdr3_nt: TGTGCCAGCAGCCTCGTCCGGGACTCTCCTTACAATGAGCAGTTCTTC
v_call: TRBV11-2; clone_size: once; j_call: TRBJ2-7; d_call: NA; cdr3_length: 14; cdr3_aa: CASSEGQGAYEQYF; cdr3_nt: TGTGCCAGCAGTGAGGGCCAGGGTGCATACGAGCAGTACTTC
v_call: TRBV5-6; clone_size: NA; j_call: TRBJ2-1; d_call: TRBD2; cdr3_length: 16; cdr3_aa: CASSLMAGVDLNEQFF; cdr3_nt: TGTGCCAGCAGCTTAATGGCGGGAGTTGATCTAAATGAGCAGTTCTTC
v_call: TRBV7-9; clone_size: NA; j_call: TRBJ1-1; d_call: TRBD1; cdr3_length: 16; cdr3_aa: CASSFEQGFGLTEAFF; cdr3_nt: TGTGCCAGCAGCTTCGAACAGGGGTTCGGGCTCACTGAAGCTTTCTTT
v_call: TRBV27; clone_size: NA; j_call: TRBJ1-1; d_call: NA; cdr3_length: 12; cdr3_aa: CASSAAGREAFF; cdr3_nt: TGTGCCAGCAGTGCCGCGGGAAGAGAAGCTTTCTTT
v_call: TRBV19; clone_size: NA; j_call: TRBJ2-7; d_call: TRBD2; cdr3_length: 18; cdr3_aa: CASSITLSRETSSYEQYF; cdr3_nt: TGTGCCAGTAGTATCACGTTATCGCGGGAGACCTCCTCCTACGAGCAGTACTTC
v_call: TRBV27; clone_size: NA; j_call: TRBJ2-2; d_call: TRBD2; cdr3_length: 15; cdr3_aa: CASSLTGTSTGELFF; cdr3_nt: TGTGCCAGCAGTTTAACCGGGACTAGCACCGGGGAGCTGTTTTTT
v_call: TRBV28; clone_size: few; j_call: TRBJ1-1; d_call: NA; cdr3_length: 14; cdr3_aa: CASSIGGQGTEAFF; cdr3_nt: TGTGCCAGCAGCATTGGGGGGCAGGGCACTGAAGCTTTCTTT
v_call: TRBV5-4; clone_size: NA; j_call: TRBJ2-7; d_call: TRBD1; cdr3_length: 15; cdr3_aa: CASSPTSDRVREQYF; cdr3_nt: TGTGCCAGCAGCCCCACGAGCGACAGGGTGAGGGAGCAGTACTTC
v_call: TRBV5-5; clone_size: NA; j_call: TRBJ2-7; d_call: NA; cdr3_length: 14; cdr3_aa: CASSLEAGSYEQYF; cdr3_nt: TGTGCCAGCAGCTTGGAGGCGGGGTCCTACGAGCAGTACTTC
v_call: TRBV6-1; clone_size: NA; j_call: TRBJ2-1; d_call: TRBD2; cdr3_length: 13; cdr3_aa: CANGLAGVDEQFF; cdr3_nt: TGTGCCAACGGACTAGCGGGAGTCGATGAGCAGTTCTTC
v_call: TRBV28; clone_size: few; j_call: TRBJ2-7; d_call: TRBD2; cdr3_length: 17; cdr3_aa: CASSLWSPSSGSDEQYF; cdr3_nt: TGTGCCAGCAGTTTATGGAGTCCTTCAAGCGGGAGCGACGAGCAGTACTTC
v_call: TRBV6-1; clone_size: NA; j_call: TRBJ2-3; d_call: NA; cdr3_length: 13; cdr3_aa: CASSEGGEDTQYF; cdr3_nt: TGTGCCAGCAGTGAAGGAGGTGAGGATACGCAGTATTTT
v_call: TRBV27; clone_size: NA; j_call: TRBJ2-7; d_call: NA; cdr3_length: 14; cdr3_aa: CAISASEPIYEQYF; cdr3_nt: TGTGCCATCAGTGCCTCGGAGCCCATCTACGAGCAGTACTTC
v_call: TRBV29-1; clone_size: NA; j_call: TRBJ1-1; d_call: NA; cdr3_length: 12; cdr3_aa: CSVLALGTEAFF; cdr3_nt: TGCAGCGTCCTTGCCCTTGGCACTGAAGCTTTCTTT
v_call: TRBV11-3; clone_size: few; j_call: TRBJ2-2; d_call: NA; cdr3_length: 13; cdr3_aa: CASRLGNTGELFF; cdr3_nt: TGTGCCAGCAGACTAGGGAACACCGGGGAGCTGTTTTTT
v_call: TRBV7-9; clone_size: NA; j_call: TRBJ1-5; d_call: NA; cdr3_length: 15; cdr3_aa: CASSLASQENQPQHF; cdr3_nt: TGTGCCAGCAGCTTAGCTAGTCAGGAGAATCAGCCCCAGCATTTT
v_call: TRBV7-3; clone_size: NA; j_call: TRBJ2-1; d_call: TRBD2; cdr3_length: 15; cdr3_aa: CASSFLAGTYNEQFF; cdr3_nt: TGTGCCAGCAGCTTCCTAGCGGGGACCTACAATGAGCAGTTCTTC
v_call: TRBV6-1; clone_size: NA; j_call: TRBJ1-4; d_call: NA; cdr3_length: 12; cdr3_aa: CASSPDSSVLFF; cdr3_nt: TGTGCCAGCAGTCCCGACAGTAGTGTACTGTTTTTT
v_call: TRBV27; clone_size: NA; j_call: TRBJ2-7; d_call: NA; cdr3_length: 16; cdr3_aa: CASSLLTSPNSYEQYF; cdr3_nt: TGTGCCAGCAGCCTGCTTACGAGCCCGAACTCCTACGAGCAGTACTTC
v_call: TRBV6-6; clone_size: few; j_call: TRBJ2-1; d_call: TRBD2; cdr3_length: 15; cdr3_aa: CASGVSGSSYNEQFF; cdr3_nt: TGTGCCAGCGGGGTTAGCGGGAGCTCCTACAATGAGCAGTTCTTC
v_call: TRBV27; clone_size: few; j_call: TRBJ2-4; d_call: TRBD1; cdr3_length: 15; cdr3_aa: CASTDRGLAKNIQYF; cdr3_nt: TGTGCCAGCACCGACAGGGGCTTAGCCAAAAACATTCAGTACTTC
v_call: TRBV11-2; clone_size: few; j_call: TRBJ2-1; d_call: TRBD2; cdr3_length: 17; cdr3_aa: CASSLEITSGTYNEQFF; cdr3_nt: TGTGCCAGCAGCTTAGAGATAACTAGCGGGACGTACAATGAGCAGTTCTTC